These 21 T cell receptor beta chains originate from one sample sequenced in a study of blood T cells in healthy people across ages. Alongside a J-beta primer mix, a sample-barcoded 5' primer served in a second PCR lasting about 6 to 11 cycles. From the 5' RACE reads, TCRdb called clonotypes with MiXCR, one entry per CDR3 protein. The data show hundreds of thousands of distinct CDR3 sequences, approximately 48% seen once. What was sequenced was blood. The receptors stem from a man aged 55 to 70 in good health.

The V call is TRBV29-1, the J call TRBJ2-5, with a tentative D call TRBD2 (6 bases). V lost 4 bases and J lost 11, with 26 bases in between. CDR1 SQVTM and CDR2 ANQGSEA come from the germline V gene. There are 15 residues in the CDR3. CDR3 sequence reads: CSVVGMVRGYNEQYF. For the CDR3, the DNA is TGCAGCGTTGTAGGAATGGTGCGGGGTTACAATGAGCAGTACTTC.

The chain combines TRBV2 with TRBJ2-7; D gene uncertain. Germline values: CDR1 SNHLY, CDR2 FYNNEI. Trimming pared 1 base from V and 3 bases from J, leaving 7 bases between. The length of the CDR3 is 13 residues. Written as DNA, the CDR3 is TGTGCCAGCAGTGAAGGGCAGATCTACGAGCAGTACTTC. Translation gives CASSEGQIYEQYF.

The V and J genes are TRBV12-3 or TRBV12-4 and TRBJ1-3; D possibly corresponds to TRBD1 (6 bases). Deletions cut 10 bases from V and 7 bases from J, with 11 bases between. CDR3 length equals 11 residues. The CDR3 is CAIPQGNTIYF. The CDR3 nucleotides are TGTGCCATCCCCCAGGGGAACACCATATATTTT.

This clonotype was detected only a few times. This could be a read error, since a much larger clone is one nucleotide away. The chain uses TRBV5-1 and TRBJ2-5; D perhaps matches TRBD2 (5 bases). The V end lost 3 bases, the J end lost 3 bases, and 15 bases lay between the germline ends. Per germline, CDR1 SGHRS and CDR2 YFSETQ. This CDR3 is 15 amino acids long. The CDR3 is CASSWVGRAEETQYF. The CDR3 coding sequence is TGCGCCAGCAGCTGGGTGGGGAGAGCGGAAGAGACCCAGTACTTC.

V usage is TRBV2 and J usage is TRBJ2-1; 7 bases agree with TRBD2. There are 16 residues in the CDR3. Germline trimming cut 7 bases from V and 3 bases from J; bases unmatched to any gene: 12. From germline, CDR1 is SNHLY and CDR2 FYNNEI. As DNA, the CDR3 is TGTGCCAGCACCGGAGGGGCGGGGGTCGGCTACAATGAGCAGTTCTTC. It yields the protein CASTGGAGVGYNEQFF.

CDR3 sequence: CASSLTGGREAQYF. The CDR3 nucleotides read TGCGCCAGCAGCTTAACGGGGGGACGCGAGGCCCAGTACTTC. The chain is built from TRBV5-1 and TRBJ2-5; TRBD2 matches 7 bases. Looked up from germline, CDR1 is SGHRS and CDR2 is YFSETQ. The length of the CDR3 is 14 residues. V lost 2 bases, J lost 9 bases, and 10 bases stayed unmatched.

The V call is TRBV5-4, the J call TRBJ1-6; D is perhaps TRBD1 (5 bases). Trimming pared 4 bases from V and 7 bases from J, leaving 21 bases between. The CDR3 loop spans 17 amino acids. CDR1 is SGHNT, CDR2 YYREEE, per germline (reference sequence). The CDR3 reads CASSLGGWSGKNSPLHF. The CDR3 coding sequence is TGTGCCAGCAGCCTGGGGGGATGGTCAGGGAAGAATTCACCCCTCCACTTT.

The gene calls are TRBV4-2 and TRBJ2-7, with 9 bases identical to TRBD2. The assigned J gene may be wrong: the sequence end matches TRBJ2-5 better. The CDR3 spans 15 residues. Germline CDR1 and CDR2: LGHNA and YNFKEQ. The CDR3 coding sequence is TGTGCCAGCAGCCAAAGCGGGGGGCCCCAGGGGACCCAGTACTTC. It yields the protein CASSQSGGPQGTQYF.

CDR3 bases: TGTGCCAGCAGTCTGACCGGGACAGCAAATGAAAAACTGTTTTTT. Its translation is CASSLTGTANEKLFF. The chain combines TRBV6-2 or TRBV6-3 with TRBJ1-4; 7 bases are a match to TRBD1. J gave up 5 bases and V 5 bases, and 8 bases lay outside the gene matches. Germline CDR1 reads MNHEY; CDR2 reads SVGEGT. CDR3 size: 15 residues.

As to this clonotype: The junction shows a germline mismatch at one end, possibly a read error. This chain connects TRBV5-1 to TRBJ1-2; no firm D call. Per the germline V gene, CDR1 is SGHRS and CDR2 is YFSETQ. This CDR3 is 12 amino acids long. This CDR3 is CASSSTKYGYTF. DNA of the CDR3: TGCGCCAGCAGCTCGACTAAATATGGCTACACCTTC.

Only a few counts were recorded for this clonotype. V and J are TRBV6-2 or TRBV6-3 and TRBJ2-7, with 9 bases aligning to TRBD1. V shed 2 bases and J 5 bases; nucleotides not matched to a gene: 10. The CDR3 runs to 16 residues. Germline assignment: CDR1 MNHEY and CDR2 SVGEGT. The CDR3 region is CASSYKSGTGFHEQYF. The CDR3 region has the DNA TGTGCCAGCAGTTACAAGTCCGGGACAGGGTTCCACGAGCAGTACTTC.

The V gene is TRBV11-2, the J gene TRBJ1-5; D is uncertain. With 0 bases removed from V and 3 bases from J, the gap between germline ends came to 6 bases. This CDR3 contains 14 residues. The germline V gene has CDR1 SGHAT and CDR2 FQNNGV. CDR3 loop: CASSLEGNNQPQHF. CDR3 coding DNA: TGTGCCAGCAGCTTAGAGGGGAACAATCAGCCCCAGCATTTT. The full variable domain, completed using reference TRBV11-2 and TRBJ1-5, is EAGVAQSPRYKIIEKRQSVAFWCNPISGHATLYWYQQILGQGPKLLIQFQNNGVVDDSQLPKDRFSAERLKGVDSTLKIQPAKLEDSAVYLCASSLEGNNQPQHFGDGTRLSIL.

There are a few counts of this clonotype. This chain links TRBV14 with TRBJ2-5, with 10 bases matching TRBD1. This CDR3 comprises 16 residues. Unmatched junction bases numbered 6, after V lost 4 bases and J lost 1 base. Germline lookup yields CDR1 SGHDN and CDR2 FVKESK. This CDR3 reads CASSRRQGAPQETQYF. CDR3 in DNA: TGTGCCAGCAGCCGACGACAGGGGGCCCCCCAAGAGACCCAGTACTTC. The full variable domain, with the rest looked up from reference TRBV14 and TRBJ2-5, is EAGVTQFPSHSVIEKGQTVTLRCDPISGHDNLYWYRRVMGKEIKFLLHFVKESKQDESGMPNNRFLAERTGGTYSTLKVQPAELEDSGVYFCASSRRQGAPQETQYFGPGTRLLVL.

This clonotype was recorded a few times. This chain uses TRBV10-2 with TRBJ1-2; D might be TRBD1 (6 bases). Germline V gene sequence: CDR1 WSHSY, CDR2 SAAADI. CDR3 length: 14 residues. Trimming stripped 6 bases from V and 2 bases from J, with 13 bases between. Here the CDR3 DNA reads TGCGCCAGCAGACACAGGGACGGCAACTATGGCTACACCTTC. Amino acids: CASRHRDGNYGYTF.

Comment on this clonotype: At one of its ends the junction is not consistent with the germline gene, which may arise from a read error. The chain joins TRBV9 to TRBJ1-2, with 12 nucleotides matching TRBD1. CDR1 SGDLS and CDR2 YYNGEE come from the germline V gene. The CDR3 runs to 15 residues. This CDR3 reads CASRVGTGGNYGYTF. The CDR3 DNA is TGTGCCAGCCGCGTAGGGACAGGGGGCAACTATGGCTACACCTTC.

This clonotype was detected only a few times. This chain joins TRBV20-1 and TRBJ2-3; 9 bases agree with TRBD2. J gave up 2 bases and V 6 bases, and 6 bases lay outside the gene matches. This CDR3 has 14 residues. CDR1 and CDR2 from the germline V gene are DFQATT and SNEGSKA (reference sequence). DNA of the CDR3: TGCAGTGCGGGCGGGGGGGCTAACACAGATACGCAGTATTTT. This translates into CSAGGGANTDTQYF.

The V and J genes are TRBV6-5 and TRBJ2-3; 10 bases fit TRBD2. The CDR3 has 16 residues. V lost 2 bases, J lost 5 bases, and 7 bases stayed unmatched. Germline V gene sequence: CDR1 MNHEY, CDR2 SVGAGI. CDR3 sequence: CASSYGLAGVKDTQYF. Here the CDR3 DNA reads TGTGCCAGCAGTTACGGGCTAGCGGGGGTGAAAGATACGCAGTATTTT.

J is TRBJ1-2 and V is TRBV3-1; D is uncertain. The CDR3 covers 14 residues. Per germline, CDR1 LGHDT and CDR2 YNNKEL (reference sequence). The germline V and J ends were trimmed by 1 base and 8 bases, with 14 bases remaining between them. The CDR3 DNA follows: TGTGCCAGCAGCCAAGGGCTGGGAACGGAGGGCTACACCTTC. This gives the protein CASSQGLGTEGYTF.

The rearrangement links TRBV4-3 to TRBJ1-4, with a possible D match to TRBD1 (5 bases). Germline assignment: CDR1 LGHNA and CDR2 YSLEER. The V gene lost 5 bases and the J gene lost 8 bases, with 12 bases spanning the gap. The CDR3 length is 13 residues. CDR3 DNA: TGCGCCAGCAGCGCCGGGGAGGGGGAAAAACTGTTTTTT. Protein: CASSAGEGEKLFF.

This clonotype has only a few counts. V usage is TRBV12-3 or TRBV12-4 and J usage is TRBJ2-1; 14 nucleotides agree with TRBD2. This CDR3 region has 16 residues. Trimming cost V 3 bases and J 8 bases; bases outside gene matches: 6. The chain's CDR3 is CASSLTSGGAFDEQFF. The CDR3 nucleotides are TGTGCCAGCAGTTTGACTAGCGGGGGGGCGTTCGATGAGCAGTTCTTC.

The chain recombines TRBV12-3 or TRBV12-4 with TRBJ2-6; possible D gene TRBD1, 6 bases. The CDR3 extends over 16 amino acids. V lost 3 bases, J lost 0 bases, and 9 bases lay in between. CDR3 amino acids: CASSLQGPSGANVLTF. In DNA, the CDR3 is TGTGCCAGCAGTTTGCAGGGGCCCTCTGGGGCCAACGTCCTGACTTTC.